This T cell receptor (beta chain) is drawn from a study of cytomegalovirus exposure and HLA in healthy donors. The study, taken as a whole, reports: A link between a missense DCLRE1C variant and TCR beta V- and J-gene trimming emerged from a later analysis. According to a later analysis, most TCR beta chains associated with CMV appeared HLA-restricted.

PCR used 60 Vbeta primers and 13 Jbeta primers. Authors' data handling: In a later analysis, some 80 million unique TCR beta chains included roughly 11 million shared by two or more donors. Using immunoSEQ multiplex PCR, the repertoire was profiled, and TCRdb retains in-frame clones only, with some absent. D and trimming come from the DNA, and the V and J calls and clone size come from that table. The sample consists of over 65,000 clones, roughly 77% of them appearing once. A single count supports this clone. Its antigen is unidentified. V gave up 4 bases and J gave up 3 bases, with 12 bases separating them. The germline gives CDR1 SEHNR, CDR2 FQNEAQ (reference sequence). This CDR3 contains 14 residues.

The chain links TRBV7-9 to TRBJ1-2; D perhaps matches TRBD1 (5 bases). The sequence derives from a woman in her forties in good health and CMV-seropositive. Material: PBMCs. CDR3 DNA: TGTGCCAGCAGCTCGACGATGACAGACTATGGCTACACCTTC. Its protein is CASSSTMTDYGYTF.